This is a list of T cell receptor beta chains from one sample in a study of blood T cell repertoires in COVID-19. Profiled with immunoSEQ multiplex PCR; TCRdb holds only in-frame clones, not every one. The table records 110,000 to 150,000 clones, over 75% of them present only once. Sequences were obtained from peripheral blood. These receptors came from a woman in her forties or fifties with acute or convalescent COVID-19. CDR3s include the opening cysteine and the closing phenylalanine or tryptophan. The D gene is left open where the match is weak. Rows give clone size only sometimes, using once, few, many, or a class for an expanded clone.

CDR3 protein,CDR3 DNA,D gene,V gene,clone size,J gene
CASREVNTNYGYTF,TGTGCCAGCAGGGAGGTTAACACCAACTATGGCTACACCTTC,.,TRBV7-9,.,TRBJ1-2
CASSSGQGDSEAFF,TGTGCCAGCAGTTCGGGACAGGGAGACTCTGAAGCTTTCTTT,TRBD1,TRBV28,.,TRBJ1-1
CASLGGGLSGANVLTF,TGTGCCAGTCTCGGGGGGGGACTCTCTGGGGCCAACGTCCTGACTTTC,TRBD2,TRBV2,.,TRBJ2-6
CASSSGWGLSSYEQYF,TGTGCCAGTAGTTCCGGTTGGGGGCTTAGCTCCTACGAGCAGTACTTC,.,TRBV19,.,TRBJ2-7
CASSVGLGVRANVLTF,TGTGCCAGCAGCGTAGGTTTGGGCGTCAGGGCCAACGTCCTGACTTTC,.,TRBV9,.,TRBJ2-6
CASRGDRGPPGAQHF,TGTGCCAGCAGGGGAGACAGGGGGCCTCCGGGGGCCCAGCATTTT,TRBD1,TRBV27,.,TRBJ1-5
CASSEEPEEMNTEAFF,TGTGCCAGCAGTGAAGAGCCGGAGGAAATGAACACTGAAGCTTTCTTT,.,TRBV2,.,TRBJ1-1
CASSMFSGVYNEQFF,TGTGCCAGTAGTATGTTCAGCGGGGTATACAATGAGCAGTTCTTC,TRBD2,TRBV19,.,TRBJ2-1
CASSLLAGVGNEQFF,TGTGCCAGCAGTTTACTTGCGGGAGTAGGCAATGAGCAGTTCTTC,TRBD2,TRBV27,.,TRBJ2-1
CASSLLTGSPLHF,TGTGCCAGCAGCCTCCTTACGGGTTCACCCCTCCACTTT,.,TRBV28,.,TRBJ1-6
CASNGGNTEAFF,TGTGCCAGCAATGGGGGCAACACTGAAGCTTTCTTT,.,TRBV25-1,.,TRBJ1-1
CASSPGHNTEAFF,TGTGCCAGCTCACCAGGACACAACACTGAAGCTTTCTTT,.,TRBV18,.,TRBJ1-1
CASSMGTGLNTEAFF,TGTGCCAGTAGTATGGGGACAGGATTAAACACTGAAGCTTTCTTT,TRBD1,TRBV19,.,TRBJ1-1
CASSQGAGGLQETQYF,TGCGCCAGCAGCCAGGGAGCGGGGGGGCTTCAAGAGACCCAGTACTTC,TRBD2,TRBV4-1,.,TRBJ2-5
CASSPGQGVSYEQYF,TGTGCCAGCAGCCCAGGACAGGGGGTTTCCTACGAGCAGTACTTC,TRBD1,TRBV13,.,TRBJ2-7
CAISEGSGSYEQYF,TGTGCCATCAGTGAGGGGTCCGGGTCCTACGAGCAGTACTTC,.,TRBV10-3,.,TRBJ2-7
CASSLVPGVGETQYF,TGCGCCAGCAGCTTGGTGCCGGGGGTCGGGGAGACCCAGTACTTC,.,TRBV5-1,.,TRBJ2-5
CASAPFRVLNEQFF,TGTGCCAGCGCCCCGTTCCGGGTTTTGAATGAGCAGTTCTTC,.,TRBV28,.,TRBJ2-1
CASSLIGETNYEQYF,TGTGCCAGCAGCTTAATTGGGGAGACCAACTACGAGCAGTACTTC,.,TRBV5-6,.,TRBJ2-7
CASSLGGVTGELFF,TGTGCCAGCAGCCTCGGGGGGGTCACCGGGGAGCTGTTTTTT,TRBD2,TRBV5-6,.,TRBJ2-2
CASSLRTGTDTQYF,TGTGCCAGCAGCCTCCGGACAGGCACAGATACGCAGTATTTT,.,TRBV3-1/TRBV3-2,.,TRBJ2-3
CASSLGAGSPETQYF,TGTGCCAGCAGCTTAGGAGCGGGGTCGCCGGAGACCCAGTACTTC,TRBD2,TRBV7-3,.,TRBJ2-5
CASKPLGANVLTF,TGTGCCAGCAAGCCACTCGGGGCCAACGTCCTGACTTTC,.,TRBV12-3/TRBV12-4,.,TRBJ2-6
CASSLSPGGSTEAFF,TGTGCCAGCAGTTTATCGCCAGGGGGGAGCACTGAAGCTTTCTTT,TRBD1,TRBV28,.,TRBJ1-1
CASSPPVFSEAFF,TGTGCCAGCTCACCACCCGTCTTCTCTGAAGCTTTCTTT,.,TRBV18,.,TRBJ1-1
CAISEFTSANYGYTF,TGTGCCATCAGTGAGTTCACCTCAGCTAACTATGGCTACACCTTC,.,TRBV10-3,.,TRBJ1-2
CSVGQGTYEQYF,TGCAGCGTTGGACAGGGCACCTACGAGCAGTACTTC,TRBD1,TRBV29-1,once,TRBJ2-7
CASGFSGNTEAFF,TGTGCCAGTGGATTCTCGGGGAACACTGAAGCTTTCTTT,.,TRBV19,.,TRBJ1-1
CSVRASEAFF,TGCAGCGTTCGAGCATCTGAAGCTTTCTTT,.,TRBV29-1,.,TRBJ1-1
CASSLQGTGGSYGYTF,TGTGCCAGCAGCTTACAAGGGACAGGGGGCTCCTATGGCTACACCTTC,TRBD1,TRBV7-9,.,TRBJ1-2
CASSSGTSNEQFF,TGTGCCAGCTCATCGGGGACTTCGAATGAGCAGTTCTTC,.,TRBV18,.,TRBJ2-1
CASSQDGGVSFF,TGTGCCAGCAGCCAAGATGGGGGGGTTTCTTTCTTT,.,TRBV4-2,.,TRBJ1-1
CASSHGQGHTGELFF,TGTGCCAGCAGCCACGGACAGGGTCACACCGGGGAGCTGTTTTTT,TRBD1,TRBV7-9,.,TRBJ2-2
CASTLARETQYF,TGTGCCAGCACCCTAGCTCGGGAGACCCAGTACTTC,.,TRBV2,.,TRBJ2-5
CASSEGAGAGELFF,TGTGCCAGCAGTGAAGGGGCGGGGGCCGGGGAGCTGTTTTTT,TRBD2,TRBV6-1,once,TRBJ2-2
CASSLALGGLGEQFF,TGTGCCAGCAGCTTGGCCCTAGGGGGTTTGGGTGAGCAGTTCTTC,.,TRBV11-2,once,TRBJ2-1
CASSLFQRDNEQFF,TGTGCCAGCAGCTTATTCCAGCGGGACAATGAGCAGTTCTTC,.,TRBV7-9,.,TRBJ2-1
CSASSGGGNTGELFF,TGCAGTGCTAGTTCCGGCGGCGGTAACACCGGGGAGCTGTTTTTT,.,TRBV20-1,.,TRBJ2-2
CASSRTSYEQYF,TGTGCCAGCAGCCGTACTAGCTACGAGCAGTACTTC,.,TRBV14,.,TRBJ2-7
CASSLDSPTEQFF,TGTGCCAGCAGCTTAGACTCCCCCACTGAGCAGTTCTTC,.,TRBV7-9,once,TRBJ2-1
CASSLTGSYEQYF,TGTGCCAGCAGTTTAACAGGGTCCTACGAGCAGTACTTC,.,TRBV12-3/TRBV12-4,.,TRBJ2-7
CATSPRQGLSTATNEKLFF,TGTGCCACCAGCCCCCGACAGGGGTTATCGACCGCAACTAATGAAAAACTGTTTTTT,TRBD1,TRBV15,.,TRBJ1-4
CAVSRGGNTEAFF,TGTGCCGTTAGCAGGGGCGGGAACACTGAAGCTTTCTTT,.,TRBV6-5,.,TRBJ1-1
CSVDRQAVEQFF,TGCAGCGTTGACCGGCAGGCTGTAGAGCAGTTCTTC,.,TRBV29-1,.,TRBJ2-1
CASSGGAENEKLFF,TGCGCCAGCAGCGGAGGGGCCGAGAATGAAAAACTGTTTTTT,.,TRBV5-1,.,TRBJ1-4
CASSLGATTNEKLFF,TGCGCCAGCAGCTTGGGGGCCACAACTAATGAAAAACTGTTTTTT,.,TRBV5-1,.,TRBJ1-4
CASSFYISGNTIYF,TGTGCCAGCAGCTTTTACATCTCTGGAAACACCATATATTTT,.,TRBV7-2,.,TRBJ1-3
CASSVGGQGYEQYF,TGTGCCAGCAGCGTAGGCGGACAGGGCTACGAGCAGTACTTC,TRBD1,TRBV9,.,TRBJ2-7
CASSLRDRDSAGANVLTF,TGTGCCAGCAGTCTACGGGACAGGGATTCAGCTGGGGCCAACGTCCTGACTTTC,TRBD1,TRBV27,.,TRBJ2-6
CASSEDAGLSGGYTF,TGTGCCAGCAGTGAGGACGCGGGCCTAAGTGGCGGCTACACCTTC,.,TRBV6-4,.,TRBJ1-2